Listed here are 18 T cell receptor beta chains from one sample, sequenced in a study of blood T cells in healthy people across ages. Together with a sample-barcoded 5' primer, a J-beta primer mix was included in a second PCR lasting about 7 to 12 cycles. TCRdb reprocessed the 5' RACE reads with MiXCR, giving one entry per CDR3 protein. The table records about 590,000 distinct CDR3 sequences, approximately 30% of them present only once. The sample was blood. The receptors originated from a woman older than 75 in good health.

This clonotype was detected many times. The chain recombines TRBV9 with TRBJ2-3, with TRBD1 matching over 7 bases. The CDR3 runs 15 residues. V shed 1 base and J 0 bases; nucleotides not matched to a gene: 2. Germline V gives CDR1 SGDLS, CDR2 YYNGEE. The CDR3 loop reads CASSVRDSSTDTQYF. As DNA, the CDR3 is TGTGCCAGCAGCGTACGGGACAGTAGCACAGATACGCAGTATTTT.

Many counts were recorded for this clonotype. The chain is built from TRBV21-1 and TRBJ2-2; TRBD1 is taken as the D call from the table, unchecked against the DNA. TRBV21-1 is a recognized pseudogene. The CDR3 is 17 residues long. The CDR3 spells CASRSKRDRGSTGELFF. The DNA of the CDR3 is TGTGCCAGCAGATCGAAAAGGGACAGAGGGTCCACCGGGGAGCTGTTTTTT.

The rearrangement uses TRBV20-1 and TRBJ1-2; D remains unclear. The CDR3 runs 12 residues. Deletions cut 0 bases from V and 8 bases from J, with 10 bases between. Germline V gene sequence: CDR1 DFQATT, CDR2 SNEGSKA (reference sequence). CDR3: CSAREGLQGYTF. CDR3 sequence (DNA): TGCAGTGCTAGAGAAGGGTTGCAGGGCTACACCTTC.

This clonotype was observed at least ten times. This rearrangement joins TRBV6-6 to TRBJ1-1; TRBD1 matches at 8 bases. Unmatched junction bases numbered 8, after V lost 6 bases and J lost 5 bases. The germline CDR1 and CDR2 sequences are MNHNY and SVGAGI (reference sequence). The CDR3 has 14 amino acids. CDR3 residues: CASRLGQGGTEAFF. DNA of the CDR3: TGTGCCAGCAGGTTAGGACAGGGTGGGACTGAAGCTTTCTTT.

The genes are TRBV19 and TRBJ2-3; no clear D. V was clipped by 4 bases and J by 0 bases, with 11 bases between them. The CDR3 loop spans 15 amino acids. Germline CDR1 reads LNHDA; CDR2 reads SQIVND (reference sequence). The CDR3 bases are TGTGCCAGTAGTACTGGGCAGCGAAGCACAGATACGCAGTATTTT. Translation: CASSTGQRSTDTQYF.

This clonotype showed up many times. This rearrangement joins TRBV20-1 to TRBJ1-2; the D gene is possibly TRBD1 (6 bases). Germline CDR1 is DFQATT and CDR2 is SNEGSKA (reference sequence). V lost 5 bases, J lost 9 bases, and 13 bases lay in between. This CDR3 is 11 amino acids long. The CDR3 is CSAAEGGSYTF. The DNA of the CDR3 is TGCAGTGCTGCGGAGGGGGGGAGCTACACCTTC.

This chain uses TRBV20-1 with TRBJ1-5, with TRBD1 matching 7 bases. The V gene's germline CDR1 is DFQATT and CDR2 SNEGSKA (reference sequence). The CDR3 extends over 15 amino acids. J was trimmed by 0 bases and V by 6 bases; bases with no gene match: 8. In DNA form, the CDR3 reads TGCAGTGCCGGGCAGGGGGAGTATAGCAATCAGCCCCAGCATTTT. Protein: CSAGQGEYSNQPQHF.

This clonotype occurred many times. The rearrangement joins TRBV12-3 or TRBV12-4 to TRBJ1-1; D is unclear. The CDR3 contains 13 residues. Trimming took off 2 bases at V and 8 bases at J, with 12 bases between the two ends. CDR3 nucleotides: TGTGCCAGCAGTTTACGGCGAGAATCCGAAGCTTTCTTT. Protein sequence: CASSLRRESEAFF.

The V gene is TRBV29-1, the J gene TRBJ1-1; TRBD1 matches 8 bases. Germline V CDR1 and CDR2: SQVTM, ANQGSEA. The CDR3 extends over 13 amino acids. The trim removed 7 bases at V and 3 bases at J, leaving 7 bases unmatched. The CDR3 DNA sequence: TGCAGCGCTGCAGGACAGGGAGACACTGAAGCTTTCTTT. This translates into CSAAGQGDTEAFF.

To note about this clonotype: Compared with germline, one end of the junction differs, possibly owing to a read error. The chain has TRBV7-3 and TRBJ2-2, with TRBD2 matching 13 bases. Germline lookup yields CDR1 SGHTA and CDR2 FQGTGA. The CDR3 sequence is 16 residues long. Here the CDR3 DNA reads TGTGCCAGCAGCATAACTAGCGGGGGGGCCCCCGGGGAGCTGTTTTTT. Amino acids: CASSITSGGAPGELFF. The full variable domain, its missing parts supplied by reference TRBV7-3 and TRBJ2-2, is GAGVSQTPSNKVTEKGKYVELRCDPISGHTALYWYRQSLGQGPEFLIYFQGTGAADDSGLPNDRFFAVRPEGSVSTLKIQRTERGDSAVYLCASSITSGGAPGELFFGEGSRLTVL.

Concerning this clonotype: Given a much more abundant clone one base away, this may be a read error. The V call is TRBV24-1, the J call TRBJ2-5; a possible D gene is TRBD2 (5 bases). The J call is doubtful: the DNA matches TRBJ2-7 better. The CDR3 consists of 13 residues. Germline V CDR1 and CDR2: KGHDR, SFDVKD. CDR3 sequence reads: CATSEAGVYEQYF. CDR3 DNA: TGTGCCACCAGTGAGGCGGGTGTCTACGAGCAGTACTTC.

V and J are TRBV20-1 and TRBJ2-1, with a weak D call TRBD1 (5 bases). The germline gives CDR1 DFQATT, CDR2 SNEGSKA (reference sequence). The V gene lost 3 bases and the J gene lost 9 bases, with 24 bases spanning the gap. CDR3 length: 16 amino acids. The CDR3 DNA reads as TGCAGTGCTAGCAGGGTCCGCCTAGAGCCCTCCACTGAGCAGTTCTTC. As protein: CSASRVRLEPSTEQFF.

This clonotype was detected many times. The rearrangement links TRBV18 to TRBJ2-3; D remains ambiguous. CDR1 and CDR2 (germline): KGHSH, LQKENI. Trimming took off 0 bases at V and 3 bases at J, with 10 bases between the two ends. This CDR3 comprises 15 residues. CDR3 in DNA: TGTGCCAGCTCACCACCAGGCCTGATTACAGATACGCAGTATTTT. This encodes CASSPPGLITDTQYF.

To note about this clonotype: A clone one base away is much larger, so this may be a read error. The chain uses TRBV28 and TRBJ2-7; D is undetermined. CDR1 and CDR2 from the germline V gene are MDHEN and SYDVKM. This CDR3 contains 14 residues. V lost 5 bases and J 0 bases, leaving 11 bases between the germline ends. In nucleotides, the CDR3 is TGTGCCAGCAGTGTTTGGCGCGGCTCCTACGAGCAGTACTTC. It encodes CASSVWRGSYEQYF.

The chain joins TRBV10-3 to TRBJ2-3; D is unclear. This CDR3 has 15 amino acids. Germline CDR1 is ENHRY and CDR2 is SYGVKD. Trimming pared 3 bases from V and 2 bases from J, leaving 12 bases between. DNA for the CDR3: TGTGCCATCAGTGATTGGAGACTGACCACAGATACGCAGTATTTT. It encodes CAISDWRLTTDTQYF.

This clonotype was seen a few times. V is TRBV6-1 and J is TRBJ1-1, with a possible D match to TRBD1 (5 bases). V was cut by 7 bases and J by 7 bases, with 13 bases left in between. Per the germline V gene, CDR1 is MNHNS and CDR2 is SASEGT. This CDR3 comprises 12 residues. In nucleotides, the CDR3 is TGTGCCAGCACCCCCAGGGCGGGTGAAGCTTTCTTT. Protein product: CASTPRAGEAFF.

This clonotype came up a few times. The rearrangement uses TRBV18 and TRBJ2-1, with 12 bases that match TRBD2. Germline lookup yields CDR1 KGHSH and CDR2 LQKENI. The V segment lost 3 bases and the J segment 8 bases; nucleotides outside the gene matches: 5. The CDR3 loop spans 15 amino acids. CDR3: CASSPRLAGVDEQFF. The CDR3 nucleotides read TGTGCCAGCTCACCTCGACTAGCGGGGGTGGATGAGCAGTTCTTC.

As for this clonotype: Being one base from a much bigger clone, this may be a read error. The chain employs TRBV29-1 and TRBJ2-1, with D tentatively TRBD1 (6 bases). The germline V gene encodes CDR1 SQVTM and CDR2 ANQGSEA. CDR3 length: 14 residues. The germline V and J ends were trimmed by 3 bases and 13 bases, with 22 bases remaining between them. CDR3: CSVERQVIQETQFF. The CDR3 nucleotides are TGCAGCGTTGAGAGACAGGTCATACAAGAGACCCAGTTCTTC.